This passage covers 16 T cell receptor beta chains from one sample sequenced in a study of blood T cell repertoires in COVID-19. TCRdb keeps only in-frame clones here, not all; method: immunoSEQ multiplex PCR. This table has about 31,000 clones, less than 90% appearing once. The sequencing input was peripheral blood. The receptors here all came from a human donor with active COVID-19. The donor label of this sample is uncertain.

This sequence joins TRBV19 and TRBJ1-4, with TRBD1 matching over 7 bases. V gave up 5 bases and J gave up 8 bases; unmatched junction bases: 11. From germline, CDR1 is LNHDA and CDR2 SQIVND (reference sequence). This CDR3 has 15 amino acids. This chain's CDR3 is CASSPSGTVIEKLFF. DNA for the CDR3: TGTGCCAGTAGTCCCTCCGGGACAGTCATCGAAAAACTGTTTTTT.

J is TRBJ2-3 and V is TRBV23-1, with D maybe TRBD2 (6 bases). TRBV23-1 is labeled an ORF, and its function is uncertain. Trimming removed 3 bases at V and 6 bases at J, with 16 bases between. The CDR3 consists of 15 residues. This chain's CDR3 is CASSHQTRIKDTQYF. The CDR3 nucleotides read TGCGCCAGCAGTCACCAGACTAGGATCAAGGATACGCAGTATTTT.

This chain links TRBV24-1 with TRBJ2-3; the match to TRBD1 covers 9 bases. The CDR3 loop spans 17 amino acids. CDR1 is KGHDR, CDR2 SFDVKD, per germline. The J segment lost 4 bases and the V segment lost 4 bases, leaving 11 bases of the junction unmatched. The CDR3 coding sequence is TGTGCCACCAGTGACTCCGGGACAGGGATGAGAGCAGATACGCAGTATTTT. This gives the protein CATSDSGTGMRADTQYF.

This chain uses TRBV6-1 with TRBJ2-5; 8 bases align to TRBD2. The germline gives CDR1 MNHNS, CDR2 SASEGT. The CDR3 extends over 15 amino acids. After removal of 3 bases from V and 5 bases from J, the junction contained 8 bases not matched to a gene. The CDR3 region is CASSDSGIVGETQYF. The CDR3 DNA is TGTGCCAGCAGTGATAGCGGGATCGTGGGTGAGACCCAGTACTTC.

The chain combines TRBV3-1 (or the pseudogene TRBV3-2) with TRBJ2-3; 7 bases are a match to TRBD2. In germline, CDR1 is LGHDT, CDR2 YNNKEL (reference sequence). CDR3 length equals 18 residues. With V trimmed by 0 bases and J by 2 bases, 11 bases remained unmatched. The CDR3: CASSQEGSWDYSTDTQYF. The DNA of the CDR3 is TGTGCCAGCAGCCAAGAAGGCTCTTGGGACTACTCCACAGATACGCAGTATTTT.

The sample holds a few counts of this clone. V and J are TRBV5-1 and TRBJ1-6; D remains unclear. This CDR3 is built from 15 residues. Germline V gives CDR1 SGHRS, CDR2 YFSETQ. Trimming removed 4 bases from V and 0 bases from J, with 8 bases in between. The CDR3 loop reads CASSLPSSYNSPLHF. Written as DNA, the CDR3 is TGCGCCAGCAGCCTGCCTAGCTCCTATAATTCACCCCTCCACTTT. Filled out from reference TRBV5-1 and TRBJ1-6, the complete variable domain reads KAGVTQTPRYLIKTRGQQVTLSCSPISGHRSVSWYQQTPGQGLQFLFEYFSETQRNKGNFPGRFSGRQFSNSRSEMNVSTLELGDSALYLCASSLPSSYNSPLHFGNGTRLTVT.

This clone was seen more than once but under ten times. V and J are TRBV16 and TRBJ1-6; no reliable D call. The V gene's germline CDR1 is KGHSY and CDR2 FQNENV. Between the trimmed V and J ends, which lost 0 bases and 5 bases, there was a span of 8 bases. The length of the CDR3 is 15 residues. Here the CDR3 reads CASSQSPGNNSPLHF. Here the CDR3 DNA reads TGTGCCAGCAGCCAATCACCGGGAAATAATTCACCCCTCCACTTT.

This chain connects TRBV3-1 (or the pseudogene TRBV3-2) to TRBJ2-4, with D possibly TRBD2 on 6 matching bases. The length of the CDR3 is 14 residues. Germline values: CDR1 LGHDT, CDR2 YNNKEL (reference sequence). Trimming removed 4 bases from V and 5 bases from J, with 12 bases in between. The CDR3 DNA reads as TGTGCCAGCAGCCTCTCGGGACTGGAAAACATTCAGTACTTC. It encodes CASSLSGLENIQYF.

Here the CDR3 DNA reads TGTGCCAGCAGCCAAGATCCGGGCACAGATACGCAGTATTTT. It encodes CASSQDPGTDTQYF. The gene calls are TRBV3-1 (or the pseudogene TRBV3-2) and TRBJ2-3; D is unclear. From germline, CDR1 is LGHDT and CDR2 YNNKEL (reference sequence). V lost 0 bases and J lost 1, with 5 bases in between. This CDR3 comprises 14 residues.

The chain employs TRBV30 and TRBJ1-2; no reliable D call. Germline V gene data show CDR1 as GTSNPN and CDR2 as SVGIG (reference sequence). Trimming stripped 0 bases from V and 8 bases from J, with 10 bases between. This CDR3 is 12 amino acids long. The CDR3 nucleotides are TGTGCCTGGAGTGTACGCGGGCTAGGCTACACCTTC. Translating it yields CAWSVRGLGYTF.

The rearrangement links TRBV28 to TRBJ2-3; 9 nucleotides match TRBD1. V lost 2 bases to trimming and J lost 0 bases; unmatched junction nucleotides: 3. Germline V gene data show CDR1 as MDHEN and CDR2 as SYDVKM. The CDR3 is 16 amino acids. This CDR3 reads CASSLVGQGSTDTQYF. The CDR3 DNA follows: TGTGCCAGCAGTTTAGTAGGACAGGGGAGCACAGATACGCAGTATTTT.

The genes are TRBV19 and TRBJ2-2; 8 bases agree with TRBD2. CDR3 length: 15 amino acids. Germline V lookup: CDR1 LNHDA, CDR2 SQIVND (reference sequence). V was clipped by 6 bases and J by 5 bases; unmatched bases: 8. The DNA for the CDR3 is TGTGCCAGTAGCAGCCCGGGGGGGCGGACCGGGGAGCTGTTTTTT. Residues: CASSSPGGRTGELFF.

J is TRBJ2-1 and V is TRBV4-3; D call uncertain. There are 12 residues in the CDR3. Germline V gives CDR1 LGHNA, CDR2 YSLEER. V lost 0 bases to trimming and J lost 9 bases, with 6 bases between them. CDR3 residues: CASSQDWSEQFF. The DNA for the CDR3 is TGCGCCAGCAGCCAAGATTGGAGTGAGCAGTTCTTC.

This clone was observed a single time. This chain connects TRBV10-2 to TRBJ2-7; TRBD1 might be the D (5 bases). This CDR3 has 14 amino acids. Germline V gives CDR1 WSHSY, CDR2 SAAADI. Trimming removed 2 bases from V and 1 base from J, with 9 bases in between. CDR3 in amino acids: CASSEPTDSYEQYF. CDR3 DNA sequence: TGCGCCAGCAGTGAGCCGACAGATTCCTACGAGCAGTACTTC.

The V call is TRBV2, the J call TRBJ2-5; TRBD1 might be the D (6 bases). The germline gives CDR1 SNHLY, CDR2 FYNNEI. The CDR3 contains 14 residues. Trimming removed 7 bases at V and 2 bases at J, with 14 bases between. In DNA, the CDR3 is TGTGCCAGCAACCAGGGGAGAGGACAAGAGACCCAGTACTTC. Translation gives CASNQGRGQETQYF. The variable domain in full, completed from reference TRBV2 and TRBJ2-5, reads EPEVTQTPSHQVTQMGQEVILRCVPISNHLYFYWYRQILGQKVEFLVSFYNNEISEKSEIFDDQFSVERPDGSNFTLKIRSTKLEDSAMYFCASNQGRGQETQYFGPGTRLLVL.

The chain is built from TRBV2 and TRBJ1-2, with D hard to call. This CDR3 has 13 residues. V lost 3 bases and J lost 8, with 13 bases in between. Germline values: CDR1 SNHLY, CDR2 FYNNEI. The CDR3 here is CASSEAHLYGYTF. The CDR3 DNA sequence: TGTGCCAGCAGTGAGGCCCATTTATACGGCTACACCTTC.